This T cell receptor (beta chain) was recovered during a study of cytomegalovirus exposure and HLA in healthy donors. The V end was cut by 5 bases, the J end by 0 bases, with 11 bases between. The CDR3 sequence is 15 residues long. Germline-derived CDR1 and CDR2 are SGHVS and FNYEAQ. The PCR contained 60 Vbeta and 13 Jbeta primers. How the authors handled the data: In a later analysis, of 79 million or so unique beta chains, roughly 10 million appeared in at least two donors. TCRdb keeps only in-frame clones here, not all; method: immunoSEQ multiplex PCR. That table furnishes V, J and clone size, whereas the DNA furnished D and trimming. The sample has around 200,000 clones; around four fifths are singletons.

The TCR comes from a woman between 45 and 65 years old in good health and CMV-seropositive. Sequenced input: PBMCs. The chain carries TRBV7-6 and TRBJ2-1, with a tentative D call TRBD1 (6 bases). CDR3 in amino acids: CASSRDTLSYNEQFF. CDR3 coding DNA: TGTGCCAGCAGCCGGGACACCCTCTCCTACAATGAGCAGTTCTTC.